The rows below give T cell receptor beta chains drawn from one sample of a study of PD-L1 blockade in urothelial cancer. Using immunoSEQ multiplex PCR, the repertoire was profiled, and TCRdb retains in-frame clones only, with some absent. Of about 43,000 clones listed, around 80% are singletons. The sample was PBMCs, taken around atezolizumab (anti-PD-L1) treatment. The receptors derive from a man in his sixties with urothelial cancer. The CDR3 runs from the conserved cysteine through the conserved F or W. The D gene is left open where the match is weak. Clone size is stated in some rows and not others, as once, few, many or a class when expanded.

>TRBV15|.|TRBD1|TRBJ1-5
CATSSLEETGGGLGNQPQHF
TGTGCCACCAGCTCCCTAGAGGAGACAGGGGGCGGATTGGGCAATCAGCCCCAGCATTTT
>TRBV11-2|.|TRBD1|TRBJ2-1
CASSPLSGTGGNNEQFF
TGTGCCAGCAGCCCGCTCTCCGGGACAGGGGGAAACAATGAGCAGTTCTTC
>TRBV14|.|TRBD2|TRBJ2-3
CASSPGLAGTDTQYF
TGTGCCAGCAGCCCAGGACTAGCGGGCACAGATACGCAGTATTTT
>TRBV5-6|.|.|TRBJ1-1
CASSYAGARAFF
TGTGCCAGCAGCTACGCGGGGGCGCGAGCTTTCTTT
>TRBV11-2|.|TRBD1|TRBJ2-4
CASSLAGGKNIQYF
TGTGCCAGCAGTCTGGCAGGGGGCAAAAACATTCAGTACTTC
>TRBV6-6|.|.|TRBJ1-2
CASSYQQGFGYTF
TGTGCCAGCAGTTACCAACAGGGCTTTGGCTACACCTTC
>TRBV14|.|TRBD1|TRBJ2-5
CASSLLGTGKRLGETQYF
TGTGCCAGCAGCCTCTTAGGGACAGGCAAAAGGTTGGGAGAGACCCAGTACTTC
>TRBV5-1|.|TRBD2|TRBJ2-1
CASSSTSSQSYNEQFF
TGCGCCAGCAGCTCGACTAGCTCCCAAAGTTACAATGAGCAGTTCTTC
>TRBV7-2|.|.|TRBJ2-5
CASSSHSGTPSGETQYF
TGTGCCAGCAGCTCCCACTCCGGGACTCCAAGTGGGGAGACCCAGTACTTC
>TRBV9|few|TRBD2|TRBJ2-3
CASSVAAGGTDTQYF
TGTGCCAGCAGCGTAGCGGCGGGGGGCACAGATACGCAGTATTTT
>TRBV21-1|.|.|TRBJ2-2
CASSKARAGGPGGELFF
TGTGCCAGCAGCAAAGCGCGAGCGGGAGGGCCCGGCGGGGAGCTGTTTTTT
>TRBV7-9|.|.|TRBJ2-7
CASSLGQATYEQYF
TGTGCCAGCAGCTTAGGGCAGGCAACCTACGAGCAGTACTTC
>TRBV6-5|once|.|TRBJ2-5
CASRMDRLQETQYF
TGTGCCAGCAGAATGGACAGATTACAAGAGACCCAGTACTTC
>TRBV7-9|few|.|TRBJ1-5
CASSLQNQPQHF
TGTGCCAGCAGCTTACAAAATCAGCCCCAGCATTTT
>TRBV19|.|TRBD1|TRBJ2-1
CASSAGQGGRQFF
TGTGCCAGTAGTGCGGGACAGGGTGGTAGGCAGTTCTTC
>TRBV27|few|TRBD2|TRBJ2-2
CASSSLTSGGNTGELFF
TGTGCCAGCAGTTCCCTTACTAGCGGGGGGAACACCGGGGAGCTGTTTTTT
>TRBV5-1|.|.|TRBJ1-6
CASSPLLSYNSPLHF
TGCGCCAGCAGCCCGTTACTCTCCTATAATTCACCCCTCCACTTT
>TRBV27|.|TRBD1|TRBJ1-2
CASSSGGRGYTF
TGTGCCAGCAGTTCAGGGGGCAGAGGCTACACCTTC
>TRBV11-2|.|.|TRBJ1-5
CASSLGAGSNQPQHF
TGTGCCAGCAGCTTAGGGGCAGGGTCCAATCAGCCCCAGCATTTT
>TRBV5-1|.|.|TRBJ1-5
CASSLAGGGNQPQHF
TGCGCCAGCAGCTTGGCGGGGGGTGGCAATCAGCCCCAGCATTTT
>TRBV5-6|.|.|TRBJ2-3
CASSLDWGTSTDTQYF
TGTGCCAGCAGCTTGGATTGGGGGACTAGCACAGATACGCAGTATTTT
>TRBV28|.|.|TRBJ1-3
CASSLGLVNSGNTIYF
TGTGCCAGCAGTCTCGGACTGGTGAACTCTGGAAACACCATATATTTT
>TRBV15|.|.|TRBJ2-3
CATRLQPQGTQYF
TGTGCCACCCGGCTCCAACCACAGGGTACGCAGTATTTT
>TRBV6-5|.|.|TRBJ2-7
CASSSPGDEQYF
TGTGCCAGCAGTTCTCCAGGGGACGAGCAGTACTTC
>TRBV15|.|.|TRBJ2-5
CATSRLGRGEKETQYF
TGTGCCACCAGCAGATTAGGGCGGGGAGAAAAGGAGACCCAGTACTTC
>TRBV5-5|.|.|TRBJ2-1
CASSLVDQRFVWSYNEQFF
TGTGCCAGCAGCTTGGTAGATCAGCGATTCGTTTGGTCCTACAATGAGCAGTTCTTC
>TRBV6-4|once|.|TRBJ2-5
CASSPNGETQYF
TGTGCCAGCAGCCCAAACGGGGAGACCCAGTACTTC
>TRBV5-6|.|.|TRBJ1-2
CASKPSAGVDRYTF
TGTGCCAGCAAGCCCTCAGCCGGGGTAGATCGCTACACCTTC
>TRBV9|.|.|TRBJ2-2
CASSETSRQGGPGELFF
TGTGCCAGCAGCGAAACAAGCCGACAGGGAGGCCCCGGGGAGCTGTTTTTT
>TRBV10-2|.|.|TRBJ1-6
CATSNGVDWESPLHF
TGCGCCACCTCCAACGGGGTGGATTGGGAGTCACCCCTCCACTTT
>TRBV9|.|TRBD1|TRBJ1-2
CASSVGQGEGGYTF
TGTGCCAGCAGCGTGGGACAGGGGGAGGGCGGCTACACCTTC
>TRBV6-6|.|.|TRBJ2-5
CATLGRGRRETQYF
TGTGCCACCCTGGGCAGGGGCCGCAGGGAGACCCAGTACTTC
>TRBV2|.|TRBD2|TRBJ2-7
CASSAGTTGHEQYF
TGTGCCAGCAGTGCCGGGACTACTGGCCACGAGCAGTACTTC
>TRBV5-1|.|.|TRBJ2-4
CASSPRTAPYF
TGCGCCAGCAGCCCCCGGACAGCGCCGTACTTC
>TRBV18|.|.|TRBJ1-1
CASSPSSGVLNTEAFF
TGTGCCAGCTCACCCTCCTCGGGAGTGCTGAACACTGAAGCTTTCTTT
>TRBV6-5|.|TRBD2|TRBJ2-4
CASSFGLAVAKNIQYF
TGTGCCAGCAGTTTCGGACTAGCTGTAGCCAAAAACATTCAGTACTTC
>TRBV5-1|.|TRBD2|TRBJ2-7
CASSTGTSYEQYF
TGCGCCAGCAGCACCGGGACTAGCTACGAGCAGTACTTC
>TRBV6-6|few|TRBD2|TRBJ2-3
CASRLTSIVTDTQYF
TGTGCCAGCAGACTGACTAGCATCGTAACAGATACGCAGTATTTT
>TRBV6-5|.|TRBD1|TRBJ1-1
CASSKSTGSEAFF
TGTGCCAGCAGTAAGTCGACAGGGAGTGAAGCTTTCTTT
>TRBV5-4|once|.|TRBJ1-2
CASSQGLRGYTF
TGTGCCAGCAGCCAAGGATTGCGGGGCTACACCTTC
>TRBV28|.|.|TRBJ1-5
CASSLWAGNQPQHF
TGTGCCAGCAGTTTGTGGGCAGGCAATCAGCCCCAGCATTTT
>TRBV6-5|.|TRBD1|TRBJ1-2
CASSYMGQSPGYTF
TGTGCCAGCAGTTACATGGGACAGAGCCCCGGCTACACCTTC
>TRBV5-1|.|TRBD2|TRBJ2-1
CASSLRTSGYNEQFF
TGCGCCAGCAGCTTGAGGACTAGCGGCTACAATGAGCAGTTCTTC
>TRBV5-6|.|TRBD1|TRBJ2-3
CASSQPGQGLDTQYF
TGTGCCAGCAGCCAACCGGGACAGGGGTTAGATACGCAGTATTTT
>TRBV7-2|.|.|TRBJ2-5
CASSFQRIQETQYF
TGTGCCAGCAGCTTCCAGCGGATCCAAGAGACCCAGTACTTC
>TRBV5-6|.|TRBD2|TRBJ2-1
CASSRDSGKQFF
TGTGCCAGCAGCAGAGATAGCGGGAAGCAGTTCTTC
>TRBV5-1|.|TRBD1|TRBJ1-5
CASSPGTGDFEPQHF
TGCGCCAGCAGCCCCGGGACAGGCGACTTTGAGCCCCAGCATTTT
>TRBV2|.|TRBD2|TRBJ2-7
CARQGELAGGPHEQYF
TGTGCCAGACAGGGAGAACTAGCGGGAGGGCCCCACGAGCAGTACTTC
>TRBV19|.|.|TRBJ1-2
CASSIDAQGKTGYTF
TGTGCCAGTAGTATAGATGCCCAGGGGAAGACTGGCTACACCTTC
>TRBV2|few|.|TRBJ2-7
CASREGQLKQYF
TGTGCCAGCCGCGAAGGACAGCTCAAGCAGTACTTC
>TRBV5-1|.|.|TRBJ2-1
CASSLSKGGWEQFF
TGCGCCAGCAGCTTGTCGAAAGGGGGTTGGGAGCAGTTCTTC
>TRBV28|.|TRBD1|TRBJ1-5
CASSLYRGRHQPQHF
TGTGCCAGCAGTTTGTACAGGGGCCGCCATCAGCCCCAGCATTTT
>TRBV28|few|.|TRBJ1-1
CASNLGFWGGVNVGNTEAFF
TGTGCCAGCAATCTGGGCTTCTGGGGAGGGGTAAATGTAGGGAACACTGAAGCTTTCTTT
>TRBV6-1|.|TRBD1|TRBJ2-5
CASMRTGRETQYF
TGTGCCAGCATGCGGACAGGGAGGGAGACCCAGTACTTC
>TRBV6-1|once|TRBD1|TRBJ2-3
CASSLTGRDTQYF
TGTGCCAGCAGTTTGACAGGGCGAGATACGCAGTATTTT
>TRBV27|.|TRBD2|TRBJ2-1
CASSPGGPDEQFF
TGTGCCAGCAGTCCGGGAGGGCCCGATGAGCAGTTCTTC